This TCR beta chain stems from a study of T cell repertoires in cytomegalovirus infection. Turning to the study itself: Matching HLA type and CMV infection were both indicated by public TCR beta signatures. Notes on the study in general: Ex vivo, HLA-C-restricted CMV-specific TCR beta clonotypes prevailed over the rest of the response. Identification of carriers of CMV plus the relevant HLA was achieved through cumulative public TCR beta family frequency.

This clonotype showed up many times. Its antigen is undetermined. TCRdb itself ran the reads through MiXCR, one entry per CDR3 protein. The sample contains around 320,000 distinct CDR3 sequences, 9% to 9.5% of which appear only once. The CDR3 is 11 amino acids. In germline, CDR1 is SGHDT, CDR2 YYEEEE. Trimming cost V 2 bases and J 3 bases, with 2 bases left between them. This receptor was taken from a human donor in good health (CMV status not recorded). Some clones in this sample may be carry-over from other donors' samples. The sample was PBMCs. The chain recombines TRBV5-6 with TRBJ1-2; the D is unclear. The CDR3 reads CASSLDYGYTF. The CDR3 DNA sequence: TGTGCCAGCAGCTTAGACTATGGCTACACCTTC.